The 25 T cell receptor beta chains below all came from one sample that was sequenced in a study of a mutant IDH1 vaccine in newly diagnosed glioma (dated by TCRdb to the early 2020s). These TCRs' antigens remain unknown. Sample time point, as interpreted from the label and publication: week 47, end of study. Each vaccine dose, consisting of 300 ug of a 20-mer mutant IDH1 peptide in Montanide, was administered subcutaneously with topical imiquimod. Receptors were amplified or captured by the immunoSEQ multiplex PCR assay. TCRdb carries this immuneACCESS record with in-frame sequences only. Its versions omit some clonotypes, under half of them owing to an unresolved V gene in the studies checked, with the rest unexplained. For this sample the table gives about 56,000 clones, of which about four fifths were detected only once. Approximately 3.4% of the sample is in the top ten clones. The source was PBMCs, collected from a glioma patient whose treatment included an IDH1 peptide vaccine. Receptor source: a woman aged 45-59 years with glioma.

This clone is a singleton in its sample. CDR3 DNA sequence: TGTGCCAGCAGCTTTCAGGAAAGCTCTGGAAACACCATATATTTT. Protein sequence: CASSFQESSGNTIYF. The genes are TRBV7-9 and TRBJ1-3; no clear D. The length of the CDR3 is 15 residues. Trimming cost V 3 bases and J 0 bases, with 9 bases left between them. Germline CDR1 reads SEHNR; CDR2 reads FQNEAQ (reference sequence).

This chain joins TRBV25-1 and TRBJ2-3, with 10 positions matching TRBD2. Germline V gene data show CDR1 as MGHDK and CDR2 as SYGVNS. The CDR3 is made up of 13 amino acids. V lost 8 bases to trimming and J lost 6 bases; unmatched junction nucleotides: 5. CDR3 nucleotides: TGTGCCAGCGCACTAGCGGGGAGGGATACGCAGTATTTT. Its protein is CASALAGRDTQYF.

The V call is TRBV7-9, the J call TRBJ1-5, with TRBD1 identical over 7 bases. Germline CDR1 reads SEHNR; CDR2 reads FQNEAQ (reference sequence). This CDR3 is built from 14 residues. With 5 bases clipped from V and 9 bases from J, the junction kept 10 bases outside the gene matches. CDR3 sequence reads: CASSPGQSSRPQHF. Written as DNA, the CDR3 is TGTGCCAGCAGCCCGGGACAGTCTAGTCGGCCCCAGCATTTT.

This clone was found once. The rearrangement links TRBV6-6 to TRBJ2-7; perhaps D is TRBD1 or TRBD2 (5 bases each). This CDR3 has 14 residues. V was cut by 2 bases and J by 4 bases, with 12 bases left in between. From germline, CDR1 is MNHNY and CDR2 SVGAGI (reference sequence). The CDR3 DNA reads TGTGCCAGCAGTTACGGGGGTGGAGATTACGAGCAGTACTTC. As protein: CASSYGGGDYEQYF.

V and J are TRBV19 and TRBJ1-6, with D tentatively TRBD1 (6 bases). The germline gives CDR1 LNHDA, CDR2 SQIVND (reference sequence). V was pared by 3 bases and J by 10 bases, with 7 bases between. The CDR3 covers 12 residues. Here the CDR3 reads CASSIDRSPLHF. CDR3 DNA: TGTGCCAGTAGTATCGACAGGTCACCCCTCCACTTT.

V and J are TRBV5-6 and TRBJ2-7; D gene unclear. CDR3 size: 13 residues. The germline V and J ends were trimmed by 6 bases and 6 bases, with 16 bases remaining between them. The germline gives CDR1 SGHDT, CDR2 YYEEEE. The CDR3 region has the DNA TGTGCCAGCACCTATTCGAGGCCGGGCGAGCAGTACTTC. Translated, it gives CASTYSRPGEQYF.

This clone was seen a handful of times. This chain joins TRBV20-1 and TRBJ2-1; no clear D gene. This CDR3 has 11 residues. CDR1 DFQATT and CDR2 SNEGSKA come from the germline V gene (reference sequence). CDR3 loop: CRPTSYNEQFF. Here the CDR3 DNA reads TGCAGACCCACCTCCTACAATGAGCAGTTCTTC.

The sample holds one count of this clone. V and J are TRBV7-8 and TRBJ1-4; tentatively, D is TRBD1 (6 bases). Germline CDR1 SGHVS, CDR2 FQNEAQ. V was cut by 4 bases and J by 0 bases, with 18 bases left in between. The CDR3 runs to 18 residues. CDR3: CASSYHRDTEATNEKLFF. In nucleotides, the CDR3 is TGTGCCAGCAGCTATCACCGGGACACTGAAGCAACTAATGAAAAACTGTTTTTT.

The genes are TRBV6-1 and TRBJ1-6, with D perhaps TRBD1 (5 bases). The CDR3 runs to 15 residues. V lost 4 bases and J lost 4, with 11 bases in between. Germline CDR1 reads MNHNS; CDR2 reads SASEGT. The CDR3 nucleotides read TGTGCCAGCAGTGGGGACGCCTGGTATAATTCACCCCTCCACTTT. It specifies CASSGDAWYNSPLHF.

The V and J genes are TRBV29-1 and TRBJ2-7; 10 bases align to TRBD1. Looked up from germline, CDR1 is SQVTM and CDR2 is ANQGSEA. This CDR3 region has 14 residues. The V gene end was trimmed by 2 bases and the J gene end by 4 bases; junction bases not matched to a gene: 5. CDR3 coding DNA: TGCAGCGTTGAAATTTGGGACAGGGGTTACGAGCAGTACTTC. This sequence encodes CSVEIWDRGYEQYF.

The J gene is TRBJ2-7, the V gene TRBV9; no clear D gene. Trimming stripped 3 bases from V and 2 bases from J, with 9 bases between. Per the germline V gene, CDR1 is SGDLS and CDR2 is YYNGEE. CDR3 length equals 13 residues. Written as DNA, the CDR3 is TGTGCCAGCAGCGCCCCAAATACCTACGAGCAGTACTTC. It translates to CASSAPNTYEQYF.

CDR3 in DNA: TGTGCCAGCAGTTCATCCGGGGGCGCAGAGACCCAGTACTTC. Translating it yields CASSSSGGAETQYF. The rearrangement uses TRBV5-6 and TRBJ2-5; possibly TRBD1 or TRBD2 for D (6 bases each). Trimming pared 5 bases from V and 4 bases from J, leaving 15 bases between. Germline V gives CDR1 SGHDT, CDR2 YYEEEE. The CDR3 length is 14 residues.

This rearrangement joins TRBV11-3 to TRBJ1-2; TRBD1 aligns across 9 bases. This CDR3 region has 14 residues. The ends lost 5 bases at V and 6 bases at J; junction bases unmatched: 7. Germline CDR1 reads SGHNT; CDR2 reads YENEEA. The CDR3 region is CASSQTTGGDGYTF. CDR3 in DNA: TGTGCCAGCAGCCAAACGACAGGGGGAGATGGCTACACCTTC. Variable domain in full (rest from reference TRBV11-3 and TRBJ1-2): EAGVVQSPRYKIIEKKQPVAFWCNPISGHNTLYWYLQNLGQGPELLIRYENEEAVDDSQLPKDRFSAERLKGVDSTLKIQPAELGDSAVYLCASSQTTGGDGYTFGSGTRLTVV.

The rearrangement links TRBV10-3 to TRBJ1-5; D is undetermined. The CDR3 runs 16 residues. Trimming cost V 2 bases and J 7 bases, with 18 bases left between them. Germline lookup yields CDR1 ENHRY and CDR2 SYGVKD. The DNA for the CDR3 is TGTGCCATCAGTGAGATTGGTGGGCTTGGAGGGCAGCCCCAGCATTTT. It yields the protein CAISEIGGLGGQPQHF.

This clone was seen once. The chain couples TRBV30 to TRBJ1-1; the match to TRBD1 covers 11 bases. V shed 3 bases and J 4 bases; nucleotides not matched to a gene: 10. The CDR3 is made up of 16 amino acids. Germline V lookup: CDR1 GTSNPN, CDR2 SVGIG (reference sequence). DNA for the CDR3: TGTGCCTGGAGCCCGGGACAGGGGGTTCGAGGCACTGAAGCTTTCTTT. It specifies CAWSPGQGVRGTEAFF.

The CDR3 DNA is TGTGCCAGCAGCCCCTCTCAGGTGGCTACCTACGAGCAGTACTTC. Its translation: CASSPSQVATYEQYF. The rearrangement uses TRBV4-2 and TRBJ2-7; D is ambiguous. This CDR3 comprises 15 residues. Trimming pared 4 bases from V and 2 bases from J, leaving 15 bases between. Germline loops: CDR1 LGHNA, CDR2 YNFKEQ.

The chain uses TRBV7-8 and TRBJ1-1; D possibly corresponds to TRBD1 (5 bases). The germline V gene has CDR1 SGHVS and CDR2 FQNEAQ. CDR3 length equals 15 residues. V gave up 5 bases and J gave up 0 bases, with 13 bases separating them. CDR3 sequence: CASSPREGMNTEAFF. CDR3 in DNA: TGTGCCAGCAGCCCCAGGGAGGGGATGAACACTGAAGCTTTCTTT.

The rearrangement uses TRBV19 and TRBJ1-1, with TRBD1 matching 8 bases. Germline CDR1 and CDR2: LNHDA and SQIVND (reference sequence). The J segment lost 1 base and the V segment lost 3 bases, leaving 4 bases of the junction unmatched. This CDR3 comprises 15 residues. CDR3 amino acids: CASSIPGTGNTEAFF. In DNA, the CDR3 is TGTGCCAGTAGTATCCCCGGGACAGGGAACACTGAAGCTTTCTTT.

The chain links TRBV14 to TRBJ1-5, with a weak D call TRBD1 (5 bases). The ends were cut back, 1 base at V and 7 bases at J, with 11 bases in the middle. CDR1 and CDR2 (germline): SGHDN, FVKESK. The CDR3 sequence is 14 residues long. The CDR3, as DNA: TGTGCCAGCAGCCAAGGGAATGAGGGGCAGCCCCAGCATTTT. It codes for CASSQGNEGQPQHF.

This clone is a singleton in its sample. The rearrangement joins TRBV9 to TRBJ2-7; a weak D match, TRBD1 (5 bases). In germline, CDR1 is SGDLS, CDR2 YYNGEE. The CDR3 spans 15 residues. V was trimmed by 0 bases and J by 5 bases, leaving 15 bases between them. In DNA form, the CDR3 reads TGTGCCAGCAGCGTAGGGTCTTTAGGGGTCAACGAGCAGTACTTC. The encoded protein is CASSVGSLGVNEQYF.

This clone was seen only a few times. The V and J genes are TRBV4-3 and TRBJ1-1; 7 nucleotides align to TRBD1. Germline CDR1 and CDR2: LGHNA and YSLEER. V lost 1 base, J lost 5 bases, and 4 bases stayed unmatched. The CDR3 runs to 14 residues. Here the CDR3 reads CASSQGQGKTEAFF. DNA of the CDR3: TGCGCCAGCAGCCAAGGACAGGGAAAGACTGAAGCTTTCTTT.

This chain connects TRBV9 to TRBJ2-5, with 7 bases fitting TRBD1. In germline, CDR1 is SGDLS, CDR2 YYNGEE. The J segment lost 4 bases and the V segment lost 0 bases, leaving 6 bases of the junction unmatched. The CDR3 loop spans 15 amino acids. This chain's CDR3 is CASSVVDRALETQYF. The DNA for the CDR3 is TGTGCCAGCAGCGTAGTCGACAGGGCCTTAGAGACCCAGTACTTC.

The chain carries TRBV7-9 and TRBJ2-2; 7 bases are a match to TRBD2. CDR1 is SEHNR, CDR2 FQNEAQ, per germline (reference sequence). Trimming removed 5 bases from V and 4 bases from J; junction bases left unmatched: 7. The CDR3 is 15 residues long. CDR3 sequence (DNA): TGTGCCAGCAGCCCCAGCGGGGCGGGCACCGGGGAGCTGTTTTTT. This sequence encodes CASSPSGAGTGELFF.

The chain links TRBV6-5 to TRBJ1-1, with a weak D call TRBD1 (6 bases). V lost 5 bases, J lost 8 bases, and 12 bases lay in between. The CDR3 length is 12 residues. Germline V gives CDR1 MNHEY, CDR2 SVGAGI. CDR3 sequence reads: CASSRTGTEAFF. The DNA of the CDR3 is TGTGCCAGCAGTCGCACAGGGACGGAAGCTTTCTTT.

The chain carries TRBV5-1 and TRBJ2-7; 7 bases line up with TRBD1. Germline lookup yields CDR1 SGHRS and CDR2 YFSETQ. There are 15 residues in the CDR3. V shed 0 bases and J 2 bases; nucleotides not matched to a gene: 5. The CDR3 DNA is TGCGCCAGCAGCTTGGGGGGGCAGGGGGCCTACGAGCAGTACTTC. Its translation: CASSLGGQGAYEQYF.